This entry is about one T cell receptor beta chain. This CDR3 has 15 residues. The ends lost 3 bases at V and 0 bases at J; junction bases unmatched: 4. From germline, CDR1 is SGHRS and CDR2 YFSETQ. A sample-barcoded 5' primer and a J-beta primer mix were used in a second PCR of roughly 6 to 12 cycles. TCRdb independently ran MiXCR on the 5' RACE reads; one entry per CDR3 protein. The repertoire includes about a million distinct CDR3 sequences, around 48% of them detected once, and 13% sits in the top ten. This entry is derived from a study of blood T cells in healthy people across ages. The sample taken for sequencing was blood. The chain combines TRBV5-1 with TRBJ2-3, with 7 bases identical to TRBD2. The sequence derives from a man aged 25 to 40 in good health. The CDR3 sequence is CASSSGLESTDTQYF. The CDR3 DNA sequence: TGCGCCAGCAGCTCCGGACTAGAGAGCACAGATACGCAGTATTTT.